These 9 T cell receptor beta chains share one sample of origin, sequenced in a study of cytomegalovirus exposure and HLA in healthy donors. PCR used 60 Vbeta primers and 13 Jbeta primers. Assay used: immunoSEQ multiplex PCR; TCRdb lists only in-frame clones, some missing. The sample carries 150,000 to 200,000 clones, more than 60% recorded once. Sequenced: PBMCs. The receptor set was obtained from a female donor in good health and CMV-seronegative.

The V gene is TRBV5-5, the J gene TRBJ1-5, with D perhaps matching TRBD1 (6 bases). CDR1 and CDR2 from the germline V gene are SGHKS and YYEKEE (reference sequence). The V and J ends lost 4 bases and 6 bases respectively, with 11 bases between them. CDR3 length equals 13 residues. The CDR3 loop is CASSLGGLQPQHF. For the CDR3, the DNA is TGTGCCAGCAGCCTGGGGGGGCTTCAGCCCCAGCATTTT.

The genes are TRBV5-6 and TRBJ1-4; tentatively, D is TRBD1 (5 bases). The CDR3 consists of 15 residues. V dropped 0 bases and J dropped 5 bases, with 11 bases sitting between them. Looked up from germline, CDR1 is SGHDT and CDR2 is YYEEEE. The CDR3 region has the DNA TGTGCCAGCAGCTTGGTCGTCAGGGAAAATGAAAAACTGTTTTTT. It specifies CASSLVVRENEKLFF.

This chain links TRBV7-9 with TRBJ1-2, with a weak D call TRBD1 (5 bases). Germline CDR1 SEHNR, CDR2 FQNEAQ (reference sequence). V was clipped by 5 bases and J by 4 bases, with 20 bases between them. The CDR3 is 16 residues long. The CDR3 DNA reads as TGTGCCAGCAGCCCCGGACGGGGGGAGACATTCTATGGCTACACCTTC. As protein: CASSPGRGETFYGYTF. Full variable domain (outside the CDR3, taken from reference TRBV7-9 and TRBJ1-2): DTGVSQNPRHKITKRGQNVTFRCDPISEHNRLYWYRQTLGQGPEFLTYFQNEAQLEKSRLLSDRFSAERPKGSFSTLEIQRTEQGDSAMYLCASSPGRGETFYGYTFGSGTRLTVV.

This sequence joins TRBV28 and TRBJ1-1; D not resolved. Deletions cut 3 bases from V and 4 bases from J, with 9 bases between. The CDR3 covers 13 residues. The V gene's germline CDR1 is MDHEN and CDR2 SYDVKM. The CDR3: CASSLGRTTEAFF. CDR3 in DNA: TGTGCCAGCAGTTTGGGGAGAACCACTGAAGCTTTCTTT.

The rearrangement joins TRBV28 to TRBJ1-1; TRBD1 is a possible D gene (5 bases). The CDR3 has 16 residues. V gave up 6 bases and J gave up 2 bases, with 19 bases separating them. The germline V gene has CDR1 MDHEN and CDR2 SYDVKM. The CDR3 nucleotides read TGTGCCAGCAGGGAAAATAGGGGCGGGGCTAACACTGAAGCTTTCTTT. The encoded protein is CASRENRGGANTEAFF.

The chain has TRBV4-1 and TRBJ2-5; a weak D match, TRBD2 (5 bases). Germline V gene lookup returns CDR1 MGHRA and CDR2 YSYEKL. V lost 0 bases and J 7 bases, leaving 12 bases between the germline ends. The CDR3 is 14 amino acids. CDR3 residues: CASSQEGGGGTQYF. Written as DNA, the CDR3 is TGCGCCAGCAGCCAAGAAGGAGGTGGAGGGACCCAGTACTTC.

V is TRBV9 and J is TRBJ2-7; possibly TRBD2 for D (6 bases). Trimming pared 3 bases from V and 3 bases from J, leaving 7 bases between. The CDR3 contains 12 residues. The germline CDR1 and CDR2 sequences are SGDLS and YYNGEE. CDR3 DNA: TGTGCCAGCAGCGCGGACTACTACGAGCAGTACTTC. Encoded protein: CASSADYYEQYF.

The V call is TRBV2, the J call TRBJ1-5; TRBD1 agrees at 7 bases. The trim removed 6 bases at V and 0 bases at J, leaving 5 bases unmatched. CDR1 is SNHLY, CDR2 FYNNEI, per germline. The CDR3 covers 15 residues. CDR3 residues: CASRLQGNSNQPQHF. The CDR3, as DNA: TGTGCCAGCAGGTTACAGGGGAATAGCAATCAGCCCCAGCATTTT.

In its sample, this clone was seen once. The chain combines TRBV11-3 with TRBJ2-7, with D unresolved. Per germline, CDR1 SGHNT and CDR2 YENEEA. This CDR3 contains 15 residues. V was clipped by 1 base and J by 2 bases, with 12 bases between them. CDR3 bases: TGTGCCAGCAGCTTAGTAACTTTTCCTACCTACGAGCAGTACTTC. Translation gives CASSLVTFPTYEQYF.